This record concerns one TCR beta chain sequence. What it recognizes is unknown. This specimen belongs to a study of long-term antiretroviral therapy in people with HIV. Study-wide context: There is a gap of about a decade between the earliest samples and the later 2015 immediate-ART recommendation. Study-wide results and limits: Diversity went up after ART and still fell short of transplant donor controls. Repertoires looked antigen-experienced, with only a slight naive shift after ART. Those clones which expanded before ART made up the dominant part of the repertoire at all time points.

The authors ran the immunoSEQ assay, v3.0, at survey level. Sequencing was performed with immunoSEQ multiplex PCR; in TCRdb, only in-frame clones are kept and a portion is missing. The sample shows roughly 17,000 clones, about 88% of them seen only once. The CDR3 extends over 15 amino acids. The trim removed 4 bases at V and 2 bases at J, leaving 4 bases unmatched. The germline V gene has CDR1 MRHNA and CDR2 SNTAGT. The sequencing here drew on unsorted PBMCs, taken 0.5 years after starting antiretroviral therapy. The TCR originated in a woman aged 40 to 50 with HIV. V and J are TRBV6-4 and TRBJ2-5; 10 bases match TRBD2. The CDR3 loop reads CASSGTSGPQETQYF. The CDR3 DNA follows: TGTGCCAGCAGTGGGACTAGCGGACCTCAAGAGACCCAGTACTTC.